Listed below are T cell receptor beta chains from one sample, sequenced in a study of cytomegalovirus exposure and HLA in healthy donors. The table came from immunoSEQ multiplex PCR; TCRdb's copy has only in-frame clones and leaves some out. Of some 76,000 clones listed, roughly two thirds were seen once; the top ten hold roughly 5.2%. The source material was PBMCs. The receptors come from a man aged 55 to 70 in good health and CMV-seropositive. The CDR3 runs from the conserved cysteine through the conserved F or W. D genes are given only for firm matches. The size entry is marked missing in some rows and otherwise reads once, few, many or a size class.

j_gene	len	v_gene	d_gene	abundance	CDR3aa	CDR3nt
TRBJ2-7	15	TRBV18	TRBD2	few	CASSPGLAGVHEQYF	TGTGCCAGCTCACCGGGACTAGCGGGAGTACACGAGCAGTACTTC
TRBJ2-3	14	TRBV12-2	NA	few	CASKREGCTDTQYF	TGTGCAAGCAAGCGGGAGGGCTGCACAGATACGCAGTATTTT
TRBJ1-4	13	TRBV28	NA	once	CASSFSSNEKLFF	TGTGCCAGCAGTTTTTCGAGTAATGAAAAACTGTTTTTT
TRBJ2-1	19	TRBV11-2	TRBD2	NA	CASSLEVASGRRSYNEQFF	TGTGCCAGCAGCTTAGAGGTAGCTAGCGGGAGGCGATCCTACAATGAGCAGTTCTTC
TRBJ2-3	16	TRBV4-1	TRBD2	NA	CASSQEKRGNTDTQYF	TGCGCCAGCAGCCAAGAAAAGCGGGGAAACACAGATACGCAGTATTTT
TRBJ2-3	15	TRBV14	NA	NA	CASSPGYASTDTQYF	TGTGCCAGCAGCCCAGGCTACGCTAGCACAGATACGCAGTATTTT
TRBJ2-7	14	TRBV5-3	NA	NA	CARSCGSECHEQYF	TGTGCCAGAAGCTGCGGTTCGGAGTGCCACGAGCAGTACTTC
TRBJ1-1	13	TRBV6-1	NA	NA	CASSEAGPSEAFF	TGTGCCAGCAGTGAAGCGGGCCCCTCTGAAGCTTTCTTT
TRBJ2-2	16	TRBV4-1	TRBD2	NA	CASSQDAGGRTGELFF	TGCGCCAGCAGCCAAGACGCGGGGGGGCGGACCGGGGAGCTGTTTTTT
TRBJ2-1	15	TRBV11-2	TRBD2	few	CASSQGAGGYNEQFF	TGTGCCAGCAGCCAAGGGGCGGGAGGGTACAATGAGCAGTTCTTC
TRBJ1-3	13	TRBV7-9	NA	NA	CASGGSDGNTIYF	TGTGCCAGCGGGGGCAGCGACGGAAACACCATATATTTT
TRBJ1-3	12	TRBV11-2	NA	NA	CASSLPGNTIYF	TGTGCCAGCAGCCTACCTGGAAACACCATATATTTT
TRBJ1-6	13	TRBV30	NA	NA	CACSGTPNSPLHF	TGTGCCTGCTCCGGGACACCGAATTCACCCCTCCACTTT
TRBJ1-1	14	TRBV18	TRBD1	NA	CASSPGQGSTEAFF	TGTGCCAGCTCGCCGGGACAGGGGAGCACTGAAGCTTTCTTT
TRBJ2-7	13	TRBV5-6	NA	NA	CASSYGVTYEQYF	TGTGCCAGCAGCTACGGGGTTACCTACGAGCAGTACTTC
TRBJ1-1	16	TRBV7-2	NA	NA	CASSRSAGFGSTEAFF	TGTGCCAGCAGCCGTAGTGCCGGGTTCGGGAGCACTGAAGCTTTCTTT
TRBJ1-2	15	TRBV12-5	TRBD1	NA	CASGLEQGARGGYTF	TGTGCTAGTGGTTTGGAACAGGGGGCCCGAGGAGGCTACACCTTC
TRBJ2-1	14	TRBV6-4	NA	NA	CASSDSGWHNEQFF	TGTGCCAGCAGTGATTCCGGGTGGCACAATGAGCAGTTCTTC
TRBJ2-1	16	TRBV7-8	TRBD2	NA	CASSLVAGAVGNEQFF	TGTGCCAGCAGCTTAGTAGCGGGAGCTGTGGGCAATGAGCAGTTCTTC
TRBJ1-2	14	TRBV14	NA	NA	CASSRSRDSFGYTF	TGTGCCAGCAGCCGTTCCCGGGACTCTTTTGGCTACACCTTC
TRBJ2-5	18	TRBV5-3	TRBD2	NA	CARSLSTSGKMVEETQYF	TGTGCCAGAAGCTTGTCGACTAGCGGGAAAATGGTTGAAGAGACCCAGTACTTC
TRBJ1-2	16	TRBV2	TRBD1	once	CASSDVQGAPNYGYTF	TGTGCCAGCAGTGATGTACAGGGGGCTCCTAACTATGGCTACACCTTC
TRBJ1-2	15	TRBV7-3	NA	few	CASSPPGGEEDGYTF	TGTGCCAGCAGCCCCCCGGGAGGGGAAGAGGATGGCTACACCTTC
TRBJ2-7	14	TRBV19	TRBD2	NA	CASSTSSGNYEQYF	TGTGCCAGTAGTACCTCTAGCGGCAACTACGAGCAGTACTTC
TRBJ2-1	14	TRBV4-3	TRBD2	NA	CASSPKAGSIEQFF	TGCGCCAGCAGCCCCAAAGCGGGGAGCATTGAGCAGTTCTTC
TRBJ2-7	12	TRBV29-1	NA	NA	CSVWGRDYEQYF	TGCAGCGTTTGGGGCAGGGACTACGAGCAGTACTTC
TRBJ2-7	13	TRBV11-2	NA	NA	CASSRTVLCEQYF	TGTGCCAGCAGCAGGACAGTGCTTTGCGAGCAGTACTTC
TRBJ2-7	15	TRBV5-6	NA	NA	CASSVLETAVHEQYF	TGTGCCAGCAGCGTACTGGAGACCGCAGTCCACGAGCAGTACTTC
TRBJ2-7	13	TRBV6-1	NA	NA	CASSFLGGYEQYF	TGTGCCAGCAGTTTCCTAGGGGGATACGAGCAGTACTTC
TRBJ2-7	12	TRBV6-1	NA	NA	CASSDLESEQYF	TGTGCCAGCAGTGATTTAGAGTCCGAGCAGTACTTC
TRBJ1-2	15	TRBV6-5	NA	few	CASSLGGVGGYGYTF	TGTGCCAGCAGTTTGGGGGGGGTTGGGGGGTATGGCTACACCTTC
TRBJ1-5	12	TRBV30	NA	once	CAWNTGSQPQHF	TGTGCCTGGAATACGGGGTCTCAGCCCCAGCATTTT
TRBJ1-2	15	TRBV2	NA	NA	CASSPEGQISYGYTF	TGTGCCAGCAGCCCCGAAGGACAGATCTCCTATGGCTACACCTTC
TRBJ2-7	15	TRBV27	TRBD1	few	CASSLSGQGSYEQYF	TGTGCCAGCAGTTTATCGGGACAGGGGTCCTACGAGCAGTACTTC
TRBJ2-2	13	TRBV6-6	NA	few	CASRQFVTGELFF	TGTGCCAGCAGACAATTTGTAACCGGGGAGCTGTTTTTT
TRBJ1-1	15	TRBV6-5	NA	NA	CASSYSPEGNTEAFF	TGTGCCAGCAGTTACTCGCCGGAGGGGAACACTGAAGCTTTCTTT
TRBJ1-1	15	TRBV6-4	NA	once	CASSDVQAANTEAFF	TGTGCCAGCAGTGACGTACAGGCGGCGAACACTGAAGCTTTCTTT
TRBJ1-5	15	TRBV28	TRBD1	NA	CASTPKTGRNQPQHF	TGTGCCAGCACCCCGAAGACAGGGCGGAATCAGCCCCAGCATTTT
TRBJ2-5	15	TRBV7-2	TRBD2	NA	CASSLTGTSVKTQYF	TGTGCCAGCAGCCTCACCGGGACTAGCGTGAAGACCCAGTACTTC
TRBJ1-6	16	TRBV21-1	NA	NA	CARGKGASSYNSPLHF	TGTGCCAGGGGGAAGGGGGCTAGCTCCTATAATTCACCCCTCCACTTT
TRBJ2-7	16	TRBV5-1	TRBD2	NA	CASSTPNTLAAYEQYF	TGCGCCAGCAGCACCCCAAATACTCTAGCGGCCTACGAGCAGTACTTC
TRBJ2-5	14	TRBV6-5	TRBD1	NA	CASWQGASVETQYF	TGTGCCAGCTGGCAGGGGGCCTCGGTCGAGACCCAGTACTTC
TRBJ1-2	16	TRBV6-5	TRBD1	NA	CASSYSRIAGGGGYTF	TGTGCCAGCAGTTACTCGAGAATCGCAGGGGGCGGTGGCTACACCTTC
TRBJ1-3	15	TRBV5-1	NA	NA	CASSLDGAGGNTIYF	TGCGCCAGCAGCTTGGATGGGGCCGGTGGAAACACCATATATTTT
TRBJ2-7	12	TRBV29-1	NA	NA	CSVEAYGSEQYF	TGCAGCGTTGAAGCATACGGTAGCGAGCAGTACTTC
TRBJ2-1	14	TRBV27	TRBD2	NA	CASRGGSVYNEQFF	TGTGCCAGCAGAGGCGGGAGTGTCTACAATGAGCAGTTCTTC
TRBJ1-2	14	TRBV5-4	TRBD1	NA	CASSRDRESYGYTF	TGTGCCAGCAGCCGGGACAGGGAAAGCTATGGCTACACCTTC
TRBJ2-2	15	TRBV5-1	NA	NA	CASTSVAGSTGELFF	TGCGCCAGCACCTCGGTGGCGGGGAGCACCGGGGAGCTGTTTTTT
TRBJ2-1	14	TRBV10-3	NA	NA	CAISELEGRYEQFF	TGTGCCATCAGTGAGTTAGAGGGGAGGTATGAGCAGTTCTTC
TRBJ1-2	15	TRBV7-9	TRBD1	few	CASSLVKGGQFGYTF	TGTGCCAGCAGCTTAGTAAAGGGGGGACAGTTTGGCTACACCTTC
TRBJ2-2	13	TRBV7-2	NA	NA	CASSLQGFGELFF	TGTGCCAGCAGTTTGCAGGGGTTCGGGGAGCTGTTTTTT
TRBJ2-7	12	TRBV25-1	NA	medium-sized	CASSRDTYEQYF	TGTGCCAGCAGCAGGGATACCTACGAGCAGTACTTC
TRBJ1-1	14	TRBV19	NA	NA	CASSTRQSYTEAFF	TGTGCCAGTAGTACTAGGCAAAGTTACACTGAAGCTTTCTTT
TRBJ2-7	14	TRBV7-6	TRBD1	NA	CASSSGTGTYEQYF	TGTGCCAGCAGCTCCGGGACAGGGACCTACGAGCAGTACTTC
TRBJ2-1	16	TRBV27	NA	once	CASSSEADSPLGEQFF	TGTGCCAGCAGTTCCGAAGCCGACAGTCCACTGGGTGAGCAGTTCTTC
TRBJ2-7	11	TRBV5-1	NA	NA	CASSEAAEQYF	TGCGCCAGCAGCGAGGCAGCCGAGCAGTACTTC